These 19 T cell receptor beta chains share one sample of origin, sequenced in a study of control samples from healthy donors and cancer patients. Only in-frame clones appear in the TCRdb table, and some are missing; sequencing was by immunoSEQ multiplex PCR. The sample lists 95,000 to 120,000 clones, approximately 84% occurring once. The sample taken for sequencing was blood. These receptors all stem from a man younger than 30 in good health.

J is TRBJ2-6 and V is TRBV5-6; 8 positions match TRBD1. V gave up 4 bases and J gave up 2 bases; unmatched junction bases: 5. CDR1 SGHDT and CDR2 YYEEEE come from the germline V gene. This CDR3 contains 16 residues. CDR3 DNA: TGTGCCAGCAGCCCCCTACAGGGGGCTGGGGCCAACGTCCTGACTTTC. It specifies CASSPLQGAGANVLTF.

The chain combines TRBV9 with TRBJ1-6; 10 nucleotides line up with TRBD1. Germline V lookup: CDR1 SGDLS, CDR2 YYNGEE. After removal of 4 bases from V and 10 bases from J, the junction contained 8 bases not matched to a gene. This CDR3 has 15 residues. CDR3 in DNA: TGTGCCAGCAGCCCGGGGACAGGGGCTAGATCACCCCTCCACTTT. Its translation: CASSPGTGARSPLHF.

This chain connects TRBV4-1 to TRBJ1-5; the D is unclear. Germline V lookup: CDR1 MGHRA, CDR2 YSYEKL. The CDR3 consists of 17 residues. V was cut by 0 bases and J by 5 bases, with 17 bases left in between. The CDR3: CASSQDFEGAVYQPQHF. Here the CDR3 DNA reads TGCGCCAGCAGCCAAGATTTTGAGGGCGCGGTCTATCAGCCCCAGCATTTT.

This sequence joins TRBV13 and TRBJ2-7, with TRBD1 identical over 9 bases. CDR3 size: 14 residues. Germline-derived CDR1 and CDR2 are PRHDT and FYEKMQ (reference sequence). V shed 5 bases, J shed 3 bases, and the junction held 5 bases outside the gene matches. CDR3 sequence reads: CASSGGTGFYEQYF. The CDR3 DNA is TGTGCCAGCAGCGGCGGGACAGGGTTCTACGAGCAGTACTTC.

CDR3 loop: CASGEGYGYTF. DNA for the CDR3: TGTGCCAGCGGGGAGGGGTATGGCTACACCTTC. The J gene is TRBJ1-2, the V gene TRBV6-6, with a possible D match to TRBD1 (5 bases). V was trimmed by 8 bases and J by 5 bases, leaving 9 bases between them. This CDR3 region has 11 residues. CDR1 is MNHNY and CDR2 is SVGAGI in the germline V gene (reference sequence).

This chain uses TRBV6-6 with TRBJ2-7; tentative D call: TRBD1 (6 bases). Trimming stripped 8 bases from V and 13 bases from J, with 18 bases between. CDR1 is MNHNY and CDR2 is SVGAGI in the germline V gene (reference sequence). The CDR3 length is 11 residues. CDR3 sequence (DNA): TGTGCCAGCTACGGACACAGGGTTGGATACTTC. Translating gives CASYGHRVGYF.

V is TRBV28 and J is TRBJ2-7; perhaps D is TRBD1 or TRBD2 (5 bases each). V lost 5 bases and J 5 bases, leaving 22 bases between the germline ends. The germline CDR1 and CDR2 sequences are MDHEN and SYDVKM. The length of the CDR3 is 16 residues. For the CDR3, the DNA is TGTGCCAGCAGTAGCCAGGGAGCCCTGAACGCCGACGAGCAGTACTTC. It specifies CASSSQGALNADEQYF.

This clone was counted a single time. CDR3 region: CASSGSERAFLDTQYF. The CDR3 DNA is TGTGCCAGCAGTGGCTCGGAGCGGGCCTTCTTAGATACGCAGTATTTT. This sequence joins TRBV2 and TRBJ2-3, with TRBD2 as a possible D gene (6 bases). The length of the CDR3 is 16 residues. With 4 bases removed from V and 5 bases from J, the gap between germline ends came to 19 bases. Germline V gene lookup returns CDR1 SNHLY and CDR2 FYNNEI.

The chain carries TRBV3-1 (or the pseudogene TRBV3-2) and TRBJ1-1; D gene uncertain. Deletions cut 4 bases from V and 0 bases from J, with 9 bases between. The CDR3 is 14 residues long. CDR1 and CDR2 (germline): LGHDT, YNNKEL (reference sequence). As DNA, the CDR3 is TGTGCCAGCAGCCGGGAGCCCATGAACACTGAAGCTTTCTTT. Translating gives CASSREPMNTEAFF.

This chain connects TRBV5-4 to TRBJ1-1, with 9 bases matching TRBD1. Germline CDR1 reads SGHNT; CDR2 reads YYREEE (reference sequence). The CDR3 contains 15 residues. V was pared by 6 bases and J by 0 bases, with 6 bases of the junction left unmatched. In DNA, the CDR3 is TGTGCCAGCACCCTAGGACAGGGGTTGAACACTGAAGCTTTCTTT. Encoded protein: CASTLGQGLNTEAFF.

This clone came up a few times. The chain uses TRBV24-1 and TRBJ2-1; 10 nucleotides agree with TRBD2. Germline assignment: CDR1 KGHDR and CDR2 SFDVKD. There are 17 residues in the CDR3. Germline trimming cut 4 bases from V and 15 bases from J; bases unmatched to any gene: 20. The CDR3 sequence is CATSDRGLAGASGVLFF. In DNA form, the CDR3 reads TGTGCCACCAGTGACCGCGGTCTAGCGGGGGCGTCAGGGGTCCTGTTCTTC.

V gene TRBV10-1 combines with J gene TRBJ2-7; 10 bases agree with TRBD2. The CDR3 is 16 amino acids. J was trimmed by 5 bases and V by 10 bases; bases with no gene match: 17. CDR1 and CDR2 (germline): WNHNN, SYGVQD (reference sequence). The CDR3 DNA follows: TGCGCCACCATACCCAAACTAGCGGGGTTTCCCCACGAGCAGTACGTC. It encodes CATIPKLAGFPHEQYV.

This chain connects TRBV15 to TRBJ1-6; tentatively, D is TRBD1 (5 bases). Germline V gives CDR1 LNHNV, CDR2 YYDKDF (reference sequence). The ends were cut back, 0 bases at V and 10 bases at J, with 16 bases in the middle. The CDR3 is 16 residues long. In DNA, the CDR3 is TGTGCCACCAGCAGAGATAGGTTGGAGGGGAGGTCACCCCTCCACTTT. It is translated as CATSRDRLEGRSPLHF.

In its sample, this clone was seen a few times. J is TRBJ2-1 and V is TRBV7-8; 7 bases align to TRBD1. CDR1 and CDR2 from the germline V gene are SGHVS and FQNEAQ. The CDR3 sequence is 16 residues long. V dropped 3 bases and J dropped 4; count of bases not matched to a gene: 9. The CDR3 nucleotides read TGTGCCAGCAGCTTGAGCCCGGGACAGCTTTACAATGAGCAGTTCTTC. Translation: CASSLSPGQLYNEQFF.

The rearrangement joins TRBV28 to TRBJ2-2; TRBD1 matches 8 bases. Germline CDR1 MDHEN, CDR2 SYDVKM. There are 16 residues in the CDR3. The trim removed 4 bases at V and 4 bases at J, leaving 8 bases unmatched. CDR3 sequence reads: CASSSPTGEVTGELFF. DNA for the CDR3: TGTGCCAGCAGTTCTCCGACAGGGGAGGTCACCGGGGAGCTGTTTTTT.

Remarks on this clone: A much bigger clone sits one base away, suggesting this may be a read error. V is TRBV25-1 and J is TRBJ2-3, with 8 nucleotides matching TRBD2. CDR1 is MGHDK, CDR2 SYGVNS, per germline. The CDR3 is 14 amino acids. V shed 4 bases and J 4 bases; nucleotides not matched to a gene: 4. Here the CDR3 reads CASSAGGGADTQYF. As DNA, the CDR3 is TGTGCCAGCAGTGCGGGGGGGGGCGCAGATACGCAGTATTTT. Combining the CDR3 with reference TRBV25-1 and TRBJ2-3 gives the whole variable domain EADIYQTPRYLVIGTGKKITLECSQTMGHDKMYWYQQDPGMELHLIHYSYGVNSTEKGDLSSESTVSRIRTEHFPLTLESARPSHTSQYLCASSAGGGADTQYFGPGTRLTVL.

The CDR3 DNA is TGTGCCAGCAGCTTGGATGCAGGCCCCCCGGGGTATGGCTACACCTTC. Amino acid sequence: CASSLDAGPPGYGYTF. J is TRBJ1-2 and V is TRBV5-4; D is unclear. The length of the CDR3 is 16 residues. V was cut by 0 bases and J by 5 bases, with 17 bases left in between. Per the germline V gene, CDR1 is SGHNT and CDR2 is YYREEE (reference sequence).

The rearrangement uses TRBV2 and TRBJ2-5; D gene uncertain. CDR1 is SNHLY and CDR2 is FYNNEI in the germline V gene. This CDR3 has 12 amino acids. The V end lost 8 bases, the J end lost 4 bases, and 11 bases lay between the germline ends. CDR3 DNA sequence: TGTGCCAGCTATCGACGGTCAGAGACCCAGTACTTC. Its translation is CASYRRSETQYF.

With regard to this clone: The junction differs from germline at one of its ends, possibly a read error. The rearrangement uses TRBV27 and TRBJ1-1, with D possibly TRBD1 on 5 matching bases. There are 13 residues in the CDR3. Looked up from germline, CDR1 is MNHEY and CDR2 is SMNVEV (reference sequence). The CDR3 DNA sequence: TGTGCCAGCAGGCCGGGGGGGAACCCTGAAGCTTTCTTT. Translating gives CASRPGGNPEAFF.